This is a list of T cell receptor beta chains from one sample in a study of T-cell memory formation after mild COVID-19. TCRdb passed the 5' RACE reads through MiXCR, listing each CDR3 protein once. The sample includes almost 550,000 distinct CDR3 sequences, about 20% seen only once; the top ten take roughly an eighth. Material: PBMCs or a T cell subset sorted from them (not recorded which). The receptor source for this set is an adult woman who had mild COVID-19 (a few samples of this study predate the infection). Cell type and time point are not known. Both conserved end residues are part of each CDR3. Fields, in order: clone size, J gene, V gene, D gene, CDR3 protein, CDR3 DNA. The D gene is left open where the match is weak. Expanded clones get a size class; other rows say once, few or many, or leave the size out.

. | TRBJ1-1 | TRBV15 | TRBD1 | CATSRDRQGGTEAFF | TGTGCCACCAGCAGAGATAGACAGGGGGGTACTGAAGCTTTCTTT
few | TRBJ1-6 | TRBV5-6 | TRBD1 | CASSVLQGDGNSPLHF | TGTGCCAGCAGCGTACTACAGGGGGACGGTAATTCACCCCTCCACTTT
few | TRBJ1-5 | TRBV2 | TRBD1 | CASSGVTGRNQPQHF | TGTGCCAGCAGTGGGGTGACAGGGAGAAATCAGCCCCAGCATTTT
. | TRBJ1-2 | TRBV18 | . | CASSPTGGELYGYTF | TGTGCCAGCTCACCAACGGGGGGCGAGCTCTATGGCTACACCTTC
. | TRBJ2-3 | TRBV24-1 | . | CATSDFSRADTQYF | TGTGCCACCAGTGATTTCTCAAGGGCGGATACGCAGTATTTT
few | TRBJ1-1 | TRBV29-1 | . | CSVEEEGPEAFF | TGCAGCGTTGAAGAAGAGGGACCTGAAGCTTTCTTT
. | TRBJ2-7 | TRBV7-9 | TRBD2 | CASSHMVTSGSSYEQYF | TGTGCCAGCAGCCATATGGTGACTAGCGGTAGCTCCTACGAGCAGTACTTC
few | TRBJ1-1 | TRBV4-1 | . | CASSQDFRRLNTEAFF | TGCGCCAGCAGCCAAGACTTCAGACGGTTGAACACTGAAGCTTTCTTT
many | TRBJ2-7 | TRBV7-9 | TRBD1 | CASSLVGQGRNEQYF | TGTGCCAGCAGCTTAGTGGGACAGGGGCGGAACGAGCAGTACTTC
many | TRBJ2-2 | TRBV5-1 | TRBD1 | CASSLTGLNTGELFF | TGCGCCAGCAGCCTGACAGGGTTGAACACCGGGGAGCTGTTTTTT
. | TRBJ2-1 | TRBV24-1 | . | CATSDLSYNEQFF | TGTGCCACCAGTGATTTATCTTACAATGAGCAGTTCTTC
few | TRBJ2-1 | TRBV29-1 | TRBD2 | CSVGSGRAAEQFF | TGCAGCGTTGGTAGCGGGAGGGCCGCTGAGCAGTTCTTC
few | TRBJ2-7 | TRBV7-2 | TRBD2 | CASSLTGLAAYEQYF | TGTGCCAGCAGCTTAACGGGACTAGCGGCCTACGAGCAGTACTTC
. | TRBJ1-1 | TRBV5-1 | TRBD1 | CASSPGQATLNTEAFF | TGCGCCAGCAGCCCTGGACAGGCTACGTTGAACACTGAAGCTTTCTTT
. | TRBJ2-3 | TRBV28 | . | CASRREWRPGTDTQYF | TGTGCCAGCAGGAGGGAGTGGCGACCCGGCACAGATACGCAGTATTTT
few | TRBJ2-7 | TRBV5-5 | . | CASSPGTPTTSYEQYF | TGTGCCAGCAGCCCGGGCACCCCTACGACCTCCTACGAGCAGTACTTC
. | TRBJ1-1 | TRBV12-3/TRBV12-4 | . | CASSKDMSLNTEAFF | TGTGCCAGCAGTAAAGACATGTCTTTAAACACTGAAGCTTTCTTT
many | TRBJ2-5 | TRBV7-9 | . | CASSLGPPQETQYF | TGTGCCAGCAGCTTAGGACCACCCCAAGAGACCCAGTACTTC
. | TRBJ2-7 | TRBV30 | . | CAWSVLWTEQYF | TGTGCCTGGAGTGTACTCTGGACAGAGCAGTACTTC
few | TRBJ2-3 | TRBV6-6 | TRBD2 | CASSYEGLAGGTDTQYF | TGTGCCAGCAGTTACGAGGGACTAGCGGGAGGCACAGATACGCAGTATTTT
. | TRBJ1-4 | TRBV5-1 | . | CASSRTGGGGNEKLFF | TGCGCCAGCAGCCGGACCGGGGGAGGAGGAAATGAAAAACTGTTTTTT
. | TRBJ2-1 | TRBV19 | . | CASSILGGRVNEQFF | TGTGCCAGTAGTATTCTAGGGGGGCGGGTCAATGAGCAGTTCTTC
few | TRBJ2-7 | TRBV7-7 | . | CASSLGGRGGYEQYF | TGTGCCAGCAGCTTAGGAGGCAGGGGTGGATACGAGCAGTACTTC
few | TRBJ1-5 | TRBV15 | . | CATSRDGQPQHF | TGTGCCACCAGCAGAGACGGTCAGCCCCAGCATTTT
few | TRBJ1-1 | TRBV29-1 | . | CSGHVADRENTEAFF | TGCAGCGGACATGTGGCCGACCGGGAGAACACTGAAGCTTTCTTT
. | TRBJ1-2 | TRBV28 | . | CAGRKGGDRYTF | TGTGCCGGCCGGAAAGGGGGGGACCGCTACACCTTC
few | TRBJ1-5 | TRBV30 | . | CAWSDQFGGSNQPQHF | TGTGCCTGGAGTGACCAATTTGGGGGTAGCAATCAGCCCCAGCATTTT
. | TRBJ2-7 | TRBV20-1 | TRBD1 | CSAPGTDQFYEQYF | TGCAGTGCGCCCGGGACAGATCAATTTTACGAGCAGTACTTC
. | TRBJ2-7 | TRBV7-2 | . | CASSLTAISYEQYF | TGTGCCAGCAGCTTAACTGCGATCTCCTACGAGCAGTACTTC
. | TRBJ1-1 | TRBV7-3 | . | CASSPRRSTEAFF | TGTGCCAGCAGCCCCCGGAGGAGCACTGAAGCTTTCTTT
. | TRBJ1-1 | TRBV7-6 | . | CASSSGGTNTEAFF | TGTGCCAGCAGCTCCGGGGGGACGAACACTGAAGCTTTCTTT
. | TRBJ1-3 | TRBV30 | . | CAWSVWDTLSGNTIYF | TGTGCCTGGAGTGTTTGGGACACTCTCTCTGGAAACACCATATATTTT
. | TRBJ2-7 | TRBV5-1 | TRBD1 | CASSVGQGILGYEQYF | TGCGCCAGCAGCGTTGGACAGGGCATCCTCGGGTACGAGCAGTACTTC
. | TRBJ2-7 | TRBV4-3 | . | CASSLRDNHPYEQYF | TGCGCCAGCAGCCTTAGGGACAATCATCCCTACGAGCAGTACTTC
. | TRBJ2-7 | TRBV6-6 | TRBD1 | CASRPLRQGISYEQYF | TGTGCCAGCAGGCCTTTAAGACAGGGGATCTCCTACGAGCAGTACTTC
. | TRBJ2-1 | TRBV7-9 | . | CASRDILGNNEQFF | TGTGCCAGCAGGGACATCCTCGGTAACAATGAGCAGTTCTTC
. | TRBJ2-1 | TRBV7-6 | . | CASSLSEQNNEQFF | TGTGCCAGCAGCTTATCGGAACAAAACAATGAGCAGTTCTTC
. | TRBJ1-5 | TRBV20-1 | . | CSAITGPLYQPQHF | TGCAGTGCGATTACAGGGCCCTTGTATCAGCCCCAGCATTTT
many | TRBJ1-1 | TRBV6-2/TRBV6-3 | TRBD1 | CASSYRGNTEAFF | TGTGCCAGCAGCTACAGGGGGAACACTGAAGCTTTCTTT
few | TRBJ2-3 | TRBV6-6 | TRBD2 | CASSWGLAGAVGTDTQYF | TGTGCCAGCAGTTGGGGACTAGCGGGAGCGGTGGGCACAGATACGCAGTATTTT
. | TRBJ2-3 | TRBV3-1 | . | CASSPSLLTDTQYF | TGTGCCAGCAGCCCGTCCCTTCTTACAGATACGCAGTATTTT
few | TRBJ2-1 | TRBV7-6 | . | CASSLVGYSYNEQFF | TGTGCCAGCAGCTTAGTAGGGTACTCCTACAATGAGCAGTTCTTC
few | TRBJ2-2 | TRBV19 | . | CASSISGNTGELFF | TGTGCCAGTAGTATCTCGGGGAACACCGGGGAGCTGTTTTTT
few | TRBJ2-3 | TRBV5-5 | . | CASSFPGQTGDTQYF | TGTGCCAGCAGCTTCCCCGGCCAGACCGGGGATACGCAGTATTTT
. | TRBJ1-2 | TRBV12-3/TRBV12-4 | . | CASSPNEGSGGYTF | TGTGCCAGCAGTCCCAATGAAGGGAGTGGTGGCTACACCTTC
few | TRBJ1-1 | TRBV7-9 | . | CASSFEYTEAFF | TGTGCCAGCAGCTTCGAGTACACTGAAGCTTTCTTT
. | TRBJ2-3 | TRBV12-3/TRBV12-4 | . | CASSIGLSTDTQYF | TGTGCCAGCAGCATCGGTCTCAGCACAGATACGCAGTATTTT
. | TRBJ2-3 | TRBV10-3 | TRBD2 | CAISEERGATDTQYF | TGTGCCATCAGTGAGGAGCGGGGGGCCACAGATACGCAGTATTTT
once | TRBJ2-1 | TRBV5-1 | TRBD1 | CASSLYRGSYNEQFF | TGCGCCAGCAGCTTATACAGGGGCTCTTACAATGAGCAGTTCTTC
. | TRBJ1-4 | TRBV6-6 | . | CASSYSRGAEKLFF | TGTGCCAGCAGTTACTCCCGGGGGGCCGAGAAACTGTTTTTT
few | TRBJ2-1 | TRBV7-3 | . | CASSLNQGSDYNEQFF | TGTGCCAGCAGCTTAAATCAGGGTTCGGACTACAATGAGCAGTTCTTC
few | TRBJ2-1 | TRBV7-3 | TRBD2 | CASSLKERGGLNEQFF | TGTGCCAGCAGCTTAAAGGAACGGGGGGGCCTCAATGAGCAGTTCTTC
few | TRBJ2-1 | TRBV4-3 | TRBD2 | CASSQDSGVYNEQFF | TGCGCCAGCAGCCAAGATAGCGGGGTCTACAATGAGCAGTTCTTC
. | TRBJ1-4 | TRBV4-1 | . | CASSQDRGTDATNEKLFF | TGCGCCAGCAGCCAAGATCGGGGCACCGATGCAACTAATGAAAAACTGTTTTTT